This T cell receptor (beta chain) appears in the sequencing data of a study of CD8 T cells in ankylosing spondylitis. Trimming removed 3 bases from V and 8 bases from J; junction bases left unmatched: 9. CDR1 and CDR2 from the germline V gene are DFQATT and SNEGSKA (reference sequence). The CDR3 length is 13 residues. Overall study findings and caveats: About 8 highly homologous variants made up a TCR beta motif, and this motif appeared characteristic of ankylosing spondylitis blood. Past studies reported some motif variants in reactive arthritis synovial fluid and blood. Disease-linked clones had a CD8+ phenotype and relatively low frequency in peripheral blood.

Preparation of TCR beta libraries was done by quantitative 5'-RACE with molecular barcodes. TCRdb used MiXCR to reprocess the 5' RACE reads, holding one entry per CDR3 protein. Among more than 250,000 distinct CDR3 sequences listed, 11% were seen once. This clonotype was recorded many times. Antigen specificity is unknown. The genes are TRBV20-1 and TRBJ1-2; 7 bases map to TRBD1. The receptor's source is a female donor with ankylosing spondylitis or in good health (not recorded which). Sequenced input: blood, either unsorted or a sorted T cell fraction (not recorded which). The CDR3 loop reads CSASKGAGDGYTF. The DNA of the CDR3 is TGCAGTGCTAGTAAGGGGGCTGGGGACGGCTACACCTTC.